This T cell receptor (beta chain) appears in the sequencing data of a study of T cell responses to AZD1222 COVID-19 vaccine. Findings and caveats of the study: Nearly half of spike-specific TCRs reportedly target unmutated variant regions. In a largely white British group with more females than males, clonal diversity was possibly underestimated. Researchers took repertoire samples only after the peak T cell response had come.

This clone occurred a few times. The antigen is unknown. The assay was immunoSEQ multiplex PCR, and TCRdb's table has in-frame clones only and misses some. Of some 140,000 clones detected, 85% appear once; the ten largest clones hold less than 9.5%. Trimming shortened V by 5 bases and J by 8 bases, and 15 bases separated the two germline ends. The CDR3 length is 13 residues. This chain links TRBV12-3 or TRBV12-4 with TRBJ1-1; TRBD1 might be the D (6 bases). This receptor was obtained from an adult who received the MenACWY meningococcal vaccine as a control. Material: peripheral blood, obtained 28 days after the second dose of the MenACWY control vaccine. CDR3 loop: CASSPYGTSEAFF. In nucleotides, the CDR3 is TGTGCCAGCAGTCCATACGGGACATCGGAAGCTTTCTTT.